Detailed here is one T cell receptor beta chain. This clonotype came up a few times. The antigen it recognizes is unknown. No base qualities exist here, and no much larger clone lies one base off it. To demonstrate the VDJtools post-analysis software, TCR beta repertoires were profiled from the peripheral blood of 13 young patients with multiple sclerosis. Multiple sclerosis patients were children and adolescents aged roughly 6 to 16 years. Receptor amplification or capture employed PCR. These reads were obtained on an Illumina HiSeq 2500. Unique molecular identifiers were incorporated into TCR beta cDNA libraries to reduce PCR and sequencing biases. About 500,000 cDNA molecules were obtained for every 1 to 10 million input T cells, so each molecule roughly corresponded to one T cell. The same protocol used for the earlier healthy control dataset was applied to prepare and sequence the patient libraries. Within a given batch, samples were prepared together, multiplexed and sequenced on the same HiSeq lane. Per the original workflow: MIGEC was used to process the raw barcoded reads, and molecular identifier groups with only a single read were discarded before consensus assembly and CDR3 extraction. Clonotype tables were post-analysed with VDJtools, and diversity was normalized by down-sampling all datasets to the smallest sample size. Repertoire overlap clustering matched CDR3 amino acid but not nucleotide sequences to correct batch-related cross-sample contamination. The raw public reads went through TCRdb reprocessing: fastp at Q25, MiXCR clone calling, in-frame beta chains kept. CDR3 protein duplicates are merged, each entry listing the most common genes and DNA. TCRdb's processing, not the authors' own work, is the source of the V and J calls. Recorded for this sample are about 810,000 distinct CDR3 sequences; about 57% of them occurred a single time. Together, the top ten hold 4.6% of the sample.

V is shortened by 4 bases, J by 8 bases, and the region joining them spans 11 bases. The CDR3 has 12 amino acids, counting the end cysteine and phenylalanine. The CDR3 DNA has 36 bases and is translated from base 1. The germline V gene specifies SQVTM as CDR1 and ANQGSEA as CDR2. This entry belongs to a study of post-analysis software for immune sequencing data (dated by TCRdb to between 2014 and 2017). Regarding the study in general: The recorded disease courses included relapsing-remitting, secondary progressive and progressive-relapsing multiple sclerosis, and some patients had no subtype annotation. Patient repertoires were compared against some twelve previously published healthy control repertoires from donors aged 6 to 25 years. A subset of samples was prepared in parallel using single-end sample barcoding, then pooled and co-amplified after Illumina adapter ligation. Broader findings and caveats from the paper: About 5 TRBV segments, including TRBV5-6, TRBV5-1 and TRBV20-1, were significantly more frequent in patients than controls. When samples were clustered directly using the F measure, samples prepared in the same batch co-clustered strongly, which prompted a batch-effect correction. Multiple sclerosis patients had significantly lower normalized Chao1 diversity than controls, a result that suggests substantial peripheral T-cell clonal expansion. The control group was slightly older than the multiple sclerosis patient group.

The V and J genes are TRBV29-1 and TRBJ1-4; no D gene call is confident. This sequence was found in a girl between 10 and 17 years old with multiple sclerosis. Sequenced: blood. The sequence in DNA is TGCAGCGTTGTGGAGTCCCCCGAAAAACTGTTTTTT. It encodes CSVVESPEKLFF.